Given below is one T cell receptor beta chain in context. The CDR3 covers 14 residues. The germline V gene has CDR1 LGHDT and CDR2 YNNKEL (reference sequence). Trimming left V 1 base short and J 8 bases short, with 11 bases between. This specimen belongs to a study of control samples from healthy donors and cancer patients. Produced via immunoSEQ multiplex PCR; TCRdb's table is partial and in-frame only. The sample yields roughly 50,000 clones, 95% to 97% seen once. The sample comprised blood. This chain links TRBV3-1 (or the pseudogene TRBV3-2) with TRBJ1-4; D uncertain. This clonotype was sampled from a young woman in good health. CDR3 region: CASSQGGDVEKLFF. The CDR3 nucleotides are TGTGCCAGCAGCCAAGGAGGAGACGTCGAAAAACTGTTTTTT.